This T cell receptor (beta chain) comes out of a study of technical replicates of blood from a handful of donors. This clone was observed once. This CDR3 comprises 14 residues. The germline V gene has CDR1 GTSNPN and CDR2 SVGIG (reference sequence). Trimming left V 2 bases short and J 2 bases short, with 10 bases between. This table comes from immunoSEQ multiplex PCR, and its TCRdb copy is limited to in-frame clones, with some not included. The data hold some 70,000 clones, with 80% to 95% observed a single time. The chain combines TRBV30 with TRBJ1-5; D unclear. This receptor was taken from a human donor in good health. Some clones in this sample may be carry-over from other donors' samples. The sample consisted of PBMCs. The CDR3 loop is CAWSITSGNQPQHF. CDR3 coding DNA: TGTGCCTGGAGTATAACGAGTGGCAATCAGCCCCAGCATTTT.